This T cell receptor (beta chain) comes out of a study of Ad26.COV2.S vaccination and SARS-CoV-2 variants. Findings and caveats of the study: Estimates derived from TCR breadth and depth analyses may have underestimated total T cell responses.

The germline V gene encodes CDR1 SGHVS and CDR2 FNYEAQ. V shed 1 base, J shed 2 bases, and the junction held 6 bases outside the gene matches. There are 16 residues in the CDR3. The assay was immunoSEQ multiplex PCR, and TCRdb's table has in-frame clones only and misses some. There are over 350,000 clones in the sample; around 85% occur only once, and 3% to 4.5% lies in the top ten. The treatment was: approximately 18 received Ad26.COV2.S at low or high dose, single or two shots; roughly five received placebo; per-sample allocation not given. At day 63 after the first vaccine or placebo injection, samples were drawn. Boston provided a donor who was an adult aged 18-55 years. An Ad26 vector expressing Wuhan-strain SARS-CoV-2 spike constituted the vaccine. Worth noting for this clone: Antigen: not known.

The source was peripheral blood, collected in a trial of Ad26.COV2.S vaccine versus placebo. The V and J genes are TRBV7-6 and TRBJ2-3; 7 nucleotides match TRBD1. This TCR was recovered from a person between 18 and 60 years old who received the Ad26.COV2.S COVID-19 vaccine or a placebo. Here the CDR3 reads CASSLGGRGTTDTQYF. CDR3 DNA: TGTGCCAGCAGCTTAGGCGGCAGGGGGACCACAGATACGCAGTATTTT.